This TCR beta chain was obtained from a study of blood T cell repertoires in COVID-19. At the level of the study: Both acute and convalescent COVID-19 samples were obtained from the United States, Italy and Spain. PBMCs, B-cell-depleted T cells, or T cells were the source of the cDNA or gDNA that made up the material.

Per the study methods: Amplification with reference gene primers provided the estimates of nucleated cell counts. Assay used: immunoSEQ multiplex PCR; TCRdb lists only in-frame clones, some missing. The V and J calls and clone size were taken over from that table, and D and trimming were inferred from the DNA. The table has roughly 120,000 clones, about 88% seen once. The CDR3 covers 17 residues. Germline lookup yields CDR1 SEHNR and CDR2 FQNEAQ (reference sequence). V was pared by 1 base and J by 9 bases, with 14 bases of the junction left unmatched. The chain links TRBV7-9 to TRBJ2-1; TRBD1 matches 8 bases. The sequence derives from a woman in her sixties or seventies who had recovered from COVID-19. The material sequenced was peripheral blood. CDR3 amino acids: CASSLEVRTGTGGEQFF. The CDR3 DNA reads TGTGCCAGCAGCTTAGAGGTACGGACAGGGACTGGGGGTGAGCAGTTCTTC.